Each of the 29 T cell receptor beta chains below was sequenced from the same sample in a study of cytomegalovirus exposure and HLA in healthy donors listed by TCRdb under 2017. Receptor amplification or capture employed the immunoSEQ multiplex PCR assay. The multiplex PCR relied on a mix of 60 forward primers for TCR Vbeta segments and 13 reverse primers for TCR Jbeta segments. Drawn from immuneACCESS, this table holds only the in-frame rearrangements with V and J called that TCRdb kept. Clones are partly lost; checked studies trace under half to an unresolved V gene and leave the rest unexplained. This sample is represented by about 130,000 clones; 60% to 85% of them were singletons. The ten largest make up approximately 1.2% of the sample. Sample: PBMCs. These receptors came from a female donor in good health and CMV-seronegative.

The V gene is TRBV5-1, the J gene TRBJ2-3, with D possibly matching TRBD2 (7 bases). Germline V CDR1 and CDR2: SGHRS, YFSETQ. The CDR3 covers 18 residues. V lost 0 bases and J lost 4, with 21 bases in between. Here the CDR3 reads CASSLARAGDKQADTQYF. The DNA of the CDR3 is TGCGCCAGCAGCTTGGCCAGGGCGGGGGACAAGCAAGCAGATACGCAGTATTTT.

This chain links TRBV5-4 with TRBJ2-3; 12 bases match TRBD2. CDR3 length: 15 amino acids. V lost 2 bases to trimming and J lost 6 bases; unmatched junction nucleotides: 4. Germline assignment: CDR1 SGHNT and CDR2 YYREEE (reference sequence). The CDR3 spells CASSFLAGGLDTQYF. The CDR3 DNA reads TGTGCCAGCAGCTTCCTAGCGGGGGGGCTGGATACGCAGTATTTT.

The V and J genes are TRBV27 and TRBJ2-7; 10 bases align to TRBD1. The V and J ends lost 3 bases and 6 bases, in that order; junction bases with no gene match: 11. CDR3 length: 16 amino acids. Germline lookup yields CDR1 MNHEY and CDR2 SMNVEV (reference sequence). CDR3 sequence reads: CASSFPGQGIGGEQYF. DNA for the CDR3: TGTGCCAGCAGTTTCCCGGGACAGGGGATCGGGGGCGAGCAGTACTTC.

A word on this clone: This specimen includes other DNA sequences encoding the same CDR3. The CDR3 is CASSSARASYEQYF. The CDR3 DNA is TGTGCCAGCAGCTCCGCTAGAGCGTCCTACGAGCAGTACTTC. The gene calls are TRBV11-1 and TRBJ2-7; D is unclear. The CDR3 length is 14 residues. Germline values: CDR1 SGHAT, CDR2 FQDESV (reference sequence). With 4 bases removed from V and 1 base from J, the gap between germline ends came to 11 bases.

The chain has TRBV13 and TRBJ1-1; TRBD1 might be the D (6 bases). Germline assignment: CDR1 PRHDT and CDR2 FYEKMQ (reference sequence). The CDR3 is 13 residues long. Trimming took 10 bases from V and 4 from J, leaving 16 bases between them. The CDR3 nucleotides read TGTGCCAACGCGAAAACAGGGAGCACTGAAGCTTTCTTT. Its translation: CANAKTGSTEAFF.

This clone has a handful of counts. The CDR3 DNA sequence: TGCGCCAGCAGCCAAGCGCGGACAGATATCACTGAAGCTTTCTTT. Translated: CASSQARTDITEAFF. V usage is TRBV4-1 and J usage is TRBJ1-1; TRBD1 is a possible D gene (6 bases). The CDR3 contains 15 residues. Germline V gene data show CDR1 as MGHRA and CDR2 as YSYEKL. The V end was cut by 1 base, the J end by 4 bases, with 13 bases between.

The CDR3 sequence: CASSPGLRDTGELFF. In nucleotides, the CDR3 is TGTGCCAGCAGCCCCGGACTTCGGGACACCGGGGAGCTGTTTTTT. This rearrangement joins TRBV11-3 to TRBJ2-2; possible D gene TRBD2, 5 bases. Trimming removed 5 bases from V and 3 bases from J, with 13 bases in between. Germline CDR1 is SGHNT and CDR2 is YENEEA. This CDR3 is 15 amino acids long.

The chain carries TRBV7-8 and TRBJ2-7; TRBD2 matches at 9 bases. The ends lost 3 bases at V and 7 bases at J; junction bases unmatched: 10. Germline loops: CDR1 SGHVS, CDR2 FQNEAQ. The length of the CDR3 is 15 residues. CDR3 amino acids: CASSFGGRDSREQYF. In DNA form, the CDR3 reads TGTGCCAGCAGCTTCGGCGGGAGGGACAGCCGGGAGCAGTACTTC.

The rearrangement links TRBV10-1 to TRBJ2-5, with D possibly TRBD2 on 6 matching bases. CDR1 and CDR2 from the germline V gene are WNHNN and SYGVQD (reference sequence). The CDR3 sequence is 13 residues long. V lost 8 bases, J lost 2 bases, and 12 bases lay in between. The CDR3 reads CASFPAGQETQYF. The CDR3, as DNA: TGCGCCAGCTTCCCAGCGGGTCAAGAGACCCAGTACTTC.

In this sample, this clone turned up a few times. V gene TRBV30 combines with J gene TRBJ1-4; TRBD1 might be the D (5 bases). The germline gives CDR1 GTSNPN, CDR2 SVGIG (reference sequence). Between the trimmed V and J ends, which lost 6 bases and 3 bases, there was a span of 17 bases. The CDR3 is 15 amino acids. The CDR3 protein is CACTRGTTPNEKLFF. The CDR3 DNA reads as TGTGCCTGCACCAGAGGGACTACCCCTAATGAAAAACTGTTTTTT. Full variable domain (remainder filled in from reference TRBV30 and TRBJ1-4): SQTIHQWPATLVQPVGSPLSLECTVEGTSNPNLYWYRQAAGRGLQLLFYSVGIGQISSEVPQNLSASRPQDRQFILSSKKLLLSDSGFYLCACTRGTTPNEKLFFGSGTQLSVL.

The V call is TRBV4-2, the J call TRBJ2-7, with TRBD2 matching over 7 bases. The V gene's germline CDR1 is LGHNA and CDR2 YNFKEQ. Trimming at V came to 0 bases and at J to 1 base, leaving 12 bases not matched to a gene. The CDR3 runs to 18 residues. CDR3 bases: TGTGCCAGCAGCCAAGAGTTGTCCAGCGGGGATATGTCCTACGAGCAGTACTTC. Protein: CASSQELSSGDMSYEQYF.

This clone was counted only a few times. This chain joins TRBV7-3 and TRBJ2-3; D gene ambiguous. V dropped 0 bases and J dropped 2 bases, with 9 bases sitting between them. This CDR3 has 15 residues. Germline V gives CDR1 SGHTA, CDR2 FQGTGA. The CDR3 DNA reads as TGTGCCAGCAGCTTAACGGTTCTAGTCACAGATACGCAGTATTTT. Its translation is CASSLTVLVTDTQYF.

This sequence joins TRBV9 and TRBJ2-3; 10 positions agree with TRBD2. The germline V gene encodes CDR1 SGDLS and CDR2 YYNGEE. J was trimmed by 0 bases and V by 2 bases; bases with no gene match: 6. The CDR3 contains 17 residues. CDR3 nucleotide sequence: TGTGCCAGCAGCGTCGACAGGACTAGCGGAAGCACAGATACGCAGTATTTT. This translates into CASSVDRTSGSTDTQYF.

The chain couples TRBV7-3 to TRBJ2-2, with TRBD1 as a possible D gene (6 bases). V lost 0 bases and J lost 2, with 13 bases in between. CDR3 size: 17 residues. Germline CDR1 and CDR2: SGHTA and FQGTGA. In DNA, the CDR3 is TGTGCCAGCAGCTTAACATCAGGGGCGGTTAACACCGGGGAGCTGTTTTTT. Residues: CASSLTSGAVNTGELFF.

In this sample, this clone turned up a few times. The V and J genes are TRBV6-6 and TRBJ2-7, with 7 bases matching TRBD1. Germline CDR1 is MNHNY and CDR2 is SVGAGI (reference sequence). The CDR3 is made up of 14 amino acids. Trimming at V came to 0 bases and at J to 3 bases, leaving 2 bases not matched to a gene. The CDR3 region has the DNA TGTGCCAGCAGTTACTCGGGGACAGTCTACGAGCAGTACTTC. It encodes CASSYSGTVYEQYF.

The J gene is TRBJ2-7, the V gene TRBV19, with 11 nucleotides matching TRBD1. The germline V gene encodes CDR1 LNHDA and CDR2 SQIVND (reference sequence). The CDR3 extends over 16 amino acids. With 5 bases clipped from V and 1 base from J, the junction kept 7 bases outside the gene matches. For the CDR3, the DNA is TGTGCCAGTAGTCCCCGGGACAGGGGGTCGTCCTACGAGCAGTACTTC. Translating it yields CASSPRDRGSSYEQYF.

The chain links TRBV7-8 to TRBJ2-7; 9 nucleotides align to TRBD1. The trim removed 5 bases at V and 2 bases at J, leaving 13 bases unmatched. CDR3 length: 17 amino acids. The germline CDR1 and CDR2 sequences are SGHVS and FQNEAQ. As DNA, the CDR3 is TGTGCCAGCAGCCCAGCGAGCCCGGGACAGGGCCCCTACGAGCAGTACTTC. Residues: CASSPASPGQGPYEQYF.

This rearrangement joins TRBV28 to TRBJ2-7, with 7 bases that match TRBD2. CDR3 length: 14 residues. The ends lost 3 bases at V and 4 bases at J; junction bases unmatched: 6. The germline CDR1 and CDR2 sequences are MDHEN and SYDVKM. This CDR3 is CASSLVASGYEQYF. The CDR3 DNA reads TGTGCCAGCAGTTTGGTTGCTAGCGGATACGAGCAGTACTTC. Drawing the rest from reference TRBV28 and TRBJ2-7, the complete variable domain is DVKVTQSSRYLVKRTGEKVFLECVQDMDHENMFWYRQDPGLGLRLIYFSYDVKMKEKGDIPEGYSVSREKKERFSLILESASTNQTSMYLCASSLVASGYEQYFGPGTRLTVT.

The chain uses TRBV19 and TRBJ2-7; D gene unclear. Germline lookup yields CDR1 LNHDA and CDR2 SQIVND (reference sequence). The CDR3 loop spans 13 amino acids. With 4 bases removed from V and 1 base from J, the gap between germline ends came to 8 bases. CDR3 region: CASSTSVSYEQYF. The CDR3 DNA follows: TGTGCCAGTAGTACGTCGGTGTCCTACGAGCAGTACTTC.

J is TRBJ2-7 and V is TRBV18; perhaps TRBD2 as D (5 bases). Looked up from germline, CDR1 is KGHSH and CDR2 is LQKENI. The CDR3 consists of 15 residues. Trimming cost V 6 bases and J 2 bases, with 17 bases left between them. The CDR3 DNA reads as TGTGCCAGCTCCACGGAGGCATCCCAAACCTACGAGCAGTACTTC. Protein product: CASSTEASQTYEQYF.

The chain links TRBV2 to TRBJ2-5, with D tentatively TRBD1 (6 bases). Trimming shortened V by 10 bases and J by 2 bases, and 11 bases separated the two germline ends. The CDR3 has 12 residues. Germline V gene lookup returns CDR1 SNHLY and CDR2 FYNNEI. CDR3 sequence reads: CATAGEQETQYF. CDR3 coding DNA: TGTGCCACCGCAGGGGAGCAAGAGACCCAGTACTTC.

This chain joins TRBV30 and TRBJ1-2; D call uncertain. This CDR3 region has 12 residues. CDR1 GTSNPN and CDR2 SVGIG come from the germline V gene (reference sequence). V was clipped by 4 bases and J by 4 bases, with 10 bases between them. The chain's CDR3 is CAWKAGLYGYTF. The CDR3 nucleotides read TGTGCCTGGAAGGCAGGCCTCTATGGCTACACCTTC.

This CDR3 is CASSLSSMFNEQFF. Written as DNA, the CDR3 is TGTGCCAGCAGCTTAAGTAGCATGTTCAATGAGCAGTTCTTC. This chain connects TRBV11-2 to TRBJ2-1; no definite D call. The length of the CDR3 is 14 residues. V dropped 2 bases and J dropped 6 bases, with 11 bases sitting between them. CDR1 SGHAT and CDR2 FQNNGV come from the germline V gene.

This clone was seen more than once but under ten times. The chain couples TRBV7-9 to TRBJ2-2; 7 bases are a match to TRBD2. In germline, CDR1 is SEHNR, CDR2 FQNEAQ (reference sequence). V was pared by 5 bases and J by 5 bases, with 11 bases of the junction left unmatched. This CDR3 comprises 16 residues. The CDR3 region is CASSPRLADGTGELFF. The CDR3 bases are TGTGCCAGCAGCCCAAGACTAGCCGATGGGACCGGGGAGCTGTTTTTT.

The rearrangement uses TRBV7-2 and TRBJ2-7; tentative D call: TRBD2 (5 bases). Germline CDR1 SGHTA, CDR2 FQGNSA. This CDR3 has 15 amino acids. V dropped 5 bases and J dropped 3 bases, with 17 bases sitting between them. CDR3 loop: CASSRTRVLLYEQYF. CDR3 bases: TGTGCCAGCAGCCGAACTAGAGTACTGCTCTACGAGCAGTACTTC.

This chain links TRBV9 with TRBJ2-3; possible D gene TRBD1, 6 bases. Germline V gene lookup returns CDR1 SGDLS and CDR2 YYNGEE. The CDR3 is 14 amino acids. Trimming took off 9 bases at V and 2 bases at J, with 16 bases between the two ends. CDR3 in DNA: TGTGCCACCCGCGAGGGGGAGCACACAGATACGCAGTATTTT. Translated: CATREGEHTDTQYF.

This sequence joins TRBV20-1 and TRBJ2-7; no firm D call. Germline CDR1 DFQATT, CDR2 SNEGSKA (reference sequence). V lost 6 bases, J lost 3 bases, and 6 bases lay in between. This CDR3 contains 10 residues. The CDR3 bases are TGCAGTGCACAGTACTACGAGCAGTACTTC. It specifies CSAQYYEQYF.

The J gene is TRBJ2-5, the V gene TRBV30; tentatively, D is TRBD2 (6 bases). Germline loops: CDR1 GTSNPN, CDR2 SVGIG (reference sequence). Between the trimmed V and J ends, which lost 0 bases and 4 bases, there was a span of 12 bases. This CDR3 is 14 amino acids long. The chain's CDR3 is CAWSVQYGRETQYF. As DNA, the CDR3 is TGTGCCTGGAGTGTACAATACGGGAGAGAGACCCAGTACTTC. Full variable domain (remainder filled in from reference TRBV30 and TRBJ2-5): SQTIHQWPATLVQPVGSPLSLECTVEGTSNPNLYWYRQAAGRGLQLLFYSVGIGQISSEVPQNLSASRPQDRQFILSSKKLLLSDSGFYLCAWSVQYGRETQYFGPGTRLLVL.

A single count supports this clone. V usage is TRBV7-9 and J usage is TRBJ2-5, with 12 bases identical to TRBD2. The germline V gene encodes CDR1 SEHNR and CDR2 FQNEAQ (reference sequence). Trimming took 5 bases from V and 7 from J; bases not matched to a gene: 17. CDR3 size: 18 residues. The CDR3 reads CASSPLVGTSGRNGTQYF. For the CDR3, the DNA is TGTGCCAGCAGCCCACTGGTGGGCACTAGCGGGAGGAATGGGACCCAGTACTTC.